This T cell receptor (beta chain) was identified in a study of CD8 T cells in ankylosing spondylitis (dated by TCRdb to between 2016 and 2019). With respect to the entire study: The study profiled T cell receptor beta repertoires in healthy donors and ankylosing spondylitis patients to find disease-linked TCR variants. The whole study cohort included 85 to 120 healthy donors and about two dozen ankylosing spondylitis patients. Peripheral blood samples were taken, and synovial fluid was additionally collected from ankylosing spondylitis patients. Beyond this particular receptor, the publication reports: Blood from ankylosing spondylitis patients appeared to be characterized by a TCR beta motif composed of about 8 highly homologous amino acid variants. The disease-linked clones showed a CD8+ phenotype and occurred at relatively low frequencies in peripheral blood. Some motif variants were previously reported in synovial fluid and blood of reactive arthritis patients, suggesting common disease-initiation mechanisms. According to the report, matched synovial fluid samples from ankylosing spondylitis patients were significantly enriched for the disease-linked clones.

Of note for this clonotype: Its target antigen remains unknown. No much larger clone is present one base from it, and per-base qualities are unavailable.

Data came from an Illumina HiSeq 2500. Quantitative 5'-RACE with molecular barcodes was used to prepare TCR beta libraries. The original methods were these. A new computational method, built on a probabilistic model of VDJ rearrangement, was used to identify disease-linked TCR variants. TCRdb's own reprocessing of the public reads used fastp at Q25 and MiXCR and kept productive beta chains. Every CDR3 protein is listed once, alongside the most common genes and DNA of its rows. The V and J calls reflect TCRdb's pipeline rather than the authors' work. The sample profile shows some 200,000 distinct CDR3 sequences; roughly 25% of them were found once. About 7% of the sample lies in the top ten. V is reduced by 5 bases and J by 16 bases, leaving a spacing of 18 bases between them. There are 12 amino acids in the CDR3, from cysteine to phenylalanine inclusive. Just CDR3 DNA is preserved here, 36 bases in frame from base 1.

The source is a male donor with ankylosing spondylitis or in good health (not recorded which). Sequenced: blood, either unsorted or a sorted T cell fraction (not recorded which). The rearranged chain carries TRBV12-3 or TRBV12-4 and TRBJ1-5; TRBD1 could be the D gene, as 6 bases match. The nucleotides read TGTGCCAGCAGTCCAAGGGACACACCTATACATTTT. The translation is CASSPRDTPIHF.